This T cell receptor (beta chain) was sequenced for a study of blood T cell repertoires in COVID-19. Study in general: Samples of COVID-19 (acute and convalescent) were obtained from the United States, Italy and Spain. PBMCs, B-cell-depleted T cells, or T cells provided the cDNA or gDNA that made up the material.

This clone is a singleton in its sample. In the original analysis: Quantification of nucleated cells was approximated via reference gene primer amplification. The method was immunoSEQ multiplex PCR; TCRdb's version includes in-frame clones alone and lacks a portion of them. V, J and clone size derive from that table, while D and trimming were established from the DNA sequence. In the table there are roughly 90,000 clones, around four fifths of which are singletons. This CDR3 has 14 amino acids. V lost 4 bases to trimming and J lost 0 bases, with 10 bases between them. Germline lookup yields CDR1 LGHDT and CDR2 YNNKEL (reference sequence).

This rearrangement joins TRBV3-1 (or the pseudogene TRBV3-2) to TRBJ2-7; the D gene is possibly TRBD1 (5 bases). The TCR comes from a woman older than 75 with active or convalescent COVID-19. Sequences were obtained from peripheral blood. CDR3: CASSLGVASYEQYF. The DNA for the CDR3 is TGTGCCAGCAGCCTAGGGGTTGCCTCCTACGAGCAGTACTTC.